What follows are 29 T cell receptor beta chains derived from one specimen sequenced in a study of blood T cell repertoires in COVID-19 (TCRdb year 2020). The method behind the library was the immunoSEQ multiplex PCR assay. This immuneACCESS table, as held by TCRdb, lists in-frame sequences with V and J called but not all clones. Of the missing ones, under half trace to an unresolved V gene in checked studies; the others have no known cause. The sample table contains roughly 30,000 clones; only one count was recorded for 75% to 85% of them. 13% of the sample goes to the ten largest clones. The material sequenced was peripheral blood. These receptors all come from a human donor in a cohort sampled during active COVID-19.

This sequence joins TRBV5-6 and TRBJ1-6; tentatively, D is TRBD1 (5 bases). Germline CDR1 and CDR2: SGHDT and YYEEEE. The CDR3 has 14 amino acids. V was cut by 7 bases and J by 14 bases, with 22 bases left in between. The CDR3 spells CASQRGTPLGTLHF. Written as DNA, the CDR3 is TGTGCCAGCCAGCGGGGGACCCCGCTGGGCACCCTCCACTTT.

The chain is built from TRBV11-3 and TRBJ2-3; 13 bases are shared with TRBD2. The CDR3 has 17 residues. CDR1 is SGHNT and CDR2 is YENEEA in the germline V gene. The J segment lost 1 base and the V segment lost 1 base, leaving 2 bases of the junction unmatched. The CDR3 DNA sequence: TGTGCCAGCAGCTTAGCCGGGACTAGCGGGGGCACAGATACGCAGTATTTT. Its protein product is CASSLAGTSGGTDTQYF.

In its sample, this clone was seen once. This chain links TRBV18 with TRBJ2-1; 7 positions match TRBD2. CDR1 KGHSH and CDR2 LQKENI come from the germline V gene. The CDR3 has 16 residues. V lost 2 bases to trimming and J lost 10 bases; unmatched junction nucleotides: 14. In DNA form, the CDR3 reads TGTGCCAGCTCACCAAAGATGGCGGGGGTCAGTCGGGAGCAGTTCTTC. Protein product: CASSPKMAGVSREQFF.

V usage is TRBV10-1 and J usage is TRBJ1-5; the D gene is possibly TRBD1 (5 bases). Germline V gene data show CDR1 as WNHNN and CDR2 as SYGVQD (reference sequence). V gave up 4 bases and J gave up 3 bases, with 7 bases separating them. The CDR3 extends over 13 amino acids. The CDR3 region has the DNA TGCGCCAGCAGTGGACAGTTCAATCAGCCCCAGCATTTT. Its translation is CASSGQFNQPQHF.

V usage is TRBV7-2 and J usage is TRBJ2-3; unclear D gene. V lost 4 bases, J lost 6 bases, and 8 bases lay in between. CDR3 length: 12 amino acids. The germline gives CDR1 SGHTA, CDR2 FQGNSA. This CDR3 reads CASSSYLDTQYF. Here the CDR3 DNA reads TGTGCCAGCAGCTCCTATCTTGATACGCAGTATTTT.

The V call is TRBV7-2, the J call TRBJ2-3, with TRBD1 as a possible D gene (5 bases). This CDR3 region has 15 residues. V was cut by 1 base and J by 2 bases, with 10 bases left in between. The germline CDR1 and CDR2 sequences are SGHTA and FQGNSA. CDR3 protein: CASSLEDIPTDTQYF. CDR3 in DNA: TGTGCCAGCAGCTTAGAGGACATACCCACAGATACGCAGTATTTT.

The chain is built from TRBV15 and TRBJ2-5, with 11 bases aligning to TRBD1. CDR1 and CDR2 (germline): LNHNV, YYDKDF (reference sequence). J was trimmed by 8 bases and V by 5 bases; bases with no gene match: 10. This CDR3 contains 15 residues. The CDR3: CATSGRTGGSETQYF. For the CDR3, the DNA is TGTGCCACCAGCGGACGGACAGGGGGCTCGGAAACCCAGTACTTC.

This chain connects TRBV19 to TRBJ2-5; TRBD2 matches 7 bases. With 5 bases clipped from V and 0 bases from J, the junction kept 9 bases outside the gene matches. Per germline, CDR1 LNHDA and CDR2 SQIVND (reference sequence). The CDR3 loop spans 16 amino acids. For the CDR3, the DNA is TGTGCCAGTAGTCCCCGTGGGGGGGGATACCAAGAGACCCAGTACTTC. It specifies CASSPRGGGYQETQYF.

J is TRBJ1-6 and V is TRBV19; D might be TRBD1 (5 bases). V dropped 8 bases and J dropped 9 bases, with 14 bases sitting between them. Germline V gene sequence: CDR1 LNHDA, CDR2 SQIVND (reference sequence). The CDR3 consists of 13 residues. This chain's CDR3 is CASASPGLSPLHF. CDR3 DNA sequence: TGTGCCAGTGCCTCGCCAGGGCTTTCACCCCTCCACTTT.

The rearrangement joins TRBV7-9 to TRBJ1-2; D is perhaps TRBD1 (6 bases). The CDR3 runs to 14 residues. Trimming removed 7 bases at V and 6 bases at J, with 18 bases between. The germline CDR1 and CDR2 sequences are SEHNR and FQNEAQ (reference sequence). The CDR3 loop reads CASTPQGSEHGYTF. Written as DNA, the CDR3 is TGTGCCAGCACCCCACAGGGATCGGAACATGGCTACACCTTC.

CDR3: CASSFRVPYNEQFF. CDR3 nucleotides: TGTGCCAGCAGCTTCAGGGTCCCCTACAATGAGCAGTTCTTC. This chain uses TRBV5-6 with TRBJ2-1; possible D gene TRBD1, 5 bases. The CDR3 contains 14 residues. V was cut by 2 bases and J by 2 bases, with 8 bases left in between. CDR1 and CDR2 from the germline V gene are SGHDT and YYEEEE.

The gene calls are TRBV10-2 and TRBJ2-7; a possible D gene is TRBD2 (5 bases). The CDR3 runs to 13 residues. Per the germline V gene, CDR1 is WSHSY and CDR2 is SAAADI. V was shortened by 8 bases and J by 4 bases, with 15 bases between the two germline ends. CDR3 in amino acids: CASFPGRGYEQYF. The DNA of the CDR3 is TGCGCCAGCTTTCCCGGACGGGGATACGAGCAGTACTTC.

This clone has only one observation. The J gene is TRBJ2-7, the V gene TRBV28; TRBD1 might be the D (5 bases). The length of the CDR3 is 11 residues. V was cut by 4 bases and J by 7 bases, with 8 bases left in between. The germline gives CDR1 MDHEN, CDR2 SYDVKM. CDR3 loop: CASSSGWEQYF. The CDR3 bases are TGTGCCAGCAGTTCAGGGTGGGAGCAGTACTTC.

This sequence joins TRBV4-3 and TRBJ1-4; tentative D call: TRBD1 (6 bases). Germline-derived CDR1 and CDR2 are LGHNA and YSLEER. The germline V and J ends were trimmed by 3 bases and 2 bases, with 31 bases remaining between them. The CDR3 has 22 residues. The CDR3 region is CASSHWGFGGPDVQGTNEKLFF. DNA of the CDR3: TGCGCCAGCAGCCACTGGGGGTTCGGGGGGCCCGACGTCCAGGGGACTAATGAAAAACTGTTTTTT.

This chain uses TRBV7-2 with TRBJ1-4, with D maybe TRBD1 (6 bases). V gave up 5 bases and J gave up 5 bases, with 18 bases separating them. This CDR3 contains 16 residues. Per the germline V gene, CDR1 is SGHTA and CDR2 is FQGNSA. CDR3: CASSHGTTPGNEKLFF. CDR3 DNA: TGTGCCAGCAGCCACGGGACAACACCTGGAAATGAAAAACTGTTTTTT.

The chain has TRBV7-9 and TRBJ2-5; tentatively, D is TRBD2 (6 bases). The CDR3 runs 17 residues. V lost 3 bases and J lost 1, with 18 bases in between. Germline CDR1 is SEHNR and CDR2 is FQNEAQ (reference sequence). The CDR3 nucleotides are TGTGCCAGCAGCTTTGGCCTAGCCGGGAGAATCCAAGAGACCCAGTACTTC. The encoded protein is CASSFGLAGRIQETQYF.

The genes are TRBV5-1 and TRBJ2-1; D call uncertain. The CDR3 length is 14 residues. CDR1 and CDR2 (germline): SGHRS, YFSETQ. Trimming shortened V by 4 bases and J by 2 bases, and 10 bases separated the two germline ends. The CDR3 region has the DNA TGCGCCAGCAGCACTACCGGTCCCTACAATGAGCAGTTCTTC. This translates into CASSTTGPYNEQFF.

The V gene is TRBV19, the J gene TRBJ1-1; D possibly corresponds to TRBD1 (6 bases). The V end was cut by 7 bases, the J end by 3 bases, with 15 bases between. The CDR3 covers 14 residues. Per the germline V gene, CDR1 is LNHDA and CDR2 is SQIVND (reference sequence). In DNA form, the CDR3 reads TGTGCCAGTAACGACAGAGGGGGAGACACTGAAGCTTTCTTT. It yields the protein CASNDRGGDTEAFF.

This clone appeared a single time. V gene TRBV21-1 combines with J gene TRBJ2-7; the D call of TRBD2 is as the table states it, not checked on the DNA. TRBV21-1 is a recognized pseudogene. CDR3 size: 17 residues. For the CDR3, the DNA is TGTGCCAGCATCCCCAACCCTACGGTGATGAGCTCCTACGAGCAGTACTTC. It encodes CASIPNPTVMSSYEQYF.

The chain is built from TRBV28 and TRBJ1-2, with 9 bases that match TRBD1. The CDR3 length is 15 residues. Germline V gives CDR1 MDHEN, CDR2 SYDVKM. J lost 6 bases, V lost 3 bases, and 8 bases had no gene match. In DNA form, the CDR3 reads TGTGCCAGCAGTTTTCCATGGGGACAGGGAAATGGCTACACCTTC. As protein: CASSFPWGQGNGYTF.

V usage is TRBV7-9 and J usage is TRBJ2-7, with D possibly TRBD1 on 6 matching bases. The CDR3 loop spans 15 amino acids. The V gene's germline CDR1 is SEHNR and CDR2 FQNEAQ (reference sequence). Trimming stripped 2 bases from V and 2 bases from J, with 13 bases between. Written as DNA, the CDR3 is TGTGCCAGCAGCTTAATCAGGGGCACGACCTACGAGCAGTACTTC. This gives the protein CASSLIRGTTYEQYF.

The J gene is TRBJ2-1, the V gene TRBV6-2 or TRBV6-3, with 8 bases lining up with TRBD1. J was trimmed by 9 bases and V by 6 bases; bases with no gene match: 7. CDR1 is MNHEY and CDR2 is SVGEGT in the germline V gene. This CDR3 comprises 13 residues. In nucleotides, the CDR3 is TGTGCCAGCAGCGACAGGGGACCCAGTGAGCAGTTCTTC. Protein sequence: CASSDRGPSEQFF.

The chain is built from TRBV28 and TRBJ1-4; D is undetermined. CDR1 is MDHEN and CDR2 is SYDVKM in the germline V gene. The CDR3 runs 14 residues. Trimming removed 2 bases at V and 5 bases at J, with 9 bases between. The CDR3: CASSLRLPNEKLFF. The CDR3 region has the DNA TGTGCCAGCAGTTTAAGACTTCCGAATGAAAAACTGTTTTTT.

The V call is TRBV7-6, the J call TRBJ2-3; D is unresolved. The germline V and J ends were trimmed by 3 bases and 2 bases, with 6 bases remaining between them. There are 13 residues in the CDR3. CDR1 is SGHVS, CDR2 FNYEAQ, per germline. The CDR3 bases are TGTGCCAGCAGCTTGTCCCACACAGATACGCAGTATTTT. Translation gives CASSLSHTDTQYF.

The V call is TRBV3-1 (or the pseudogene TRBV3-2), the J call TRBJ2-7, with 7 bases fitting TRBD2. This CDR3 comprises 15 residues. The germline V gene encodes CDR1 LGHDT and CDR2 YNNKEL (reference sequence). The trim removed 7 bases at V and 3 bases at J, leaving 12 bases unmatched. The CDR3 region is CASKGEAGPLYEQYF. CDR3 nucleotides: TGTGCCAGCAAGGGTGAAGCGGGGCCCCTCTACGAGCAGTACTTC.

This sequence joins TRBV7-9 and TRBJ2-7; tentatively, D is TRBD1 (5 bases). V was clipped by 5 bases and J by 6 bases, with 11 bases between them. The CDR3 has 12 amino acids. Germline CDR1 SEHNR, CDR2 FQNEAQ (reference sequence). The CDR3 spells CASSHAGFEQYF. The CDR3 DNA reads TGTGCCAGCAGCCACGCAGGGTTCGAGCAGTACTTC.

This rearrangement joins TRBV18 to TRBJ1-5; possibly TRBD1 for D (5 bases). V lost 6 bases to trimming and J lost 4 bases, with 13 bases between them. Germline CDR1 is KGHSH and CDR2 is LQKENI. The CDR3 has 14 residues. The CDR3 nucleotides read TGTGCCAGCTCCCGCAAGAAGGGGAATCAGCCCCAGCATTTT. Its protein product is CASSRKKGNQPQHF.

This clone occurred once. The rearrangement links TRBV7-6 to TRBJ1-1; D remains unclear. The CDR3 is made up of 15 amino acids. Germline V lookup: CDR1 SGHVS, CDR2 FNYEAQ. The V and J ends lost 4 bases and 0 bases respectively, with 12 bases between them. The CDR3 nucleotides are TGTGCCAGCAGCTCCCCGGGAGCAATGAACACTGAAGCTTTCTTT. Its protein is CASSSPGAMNTEAFF.

The chain has TRBV2 and TRBJ1-2; maybe TRBD1 (5 bases). The CDR3 loop spans 15 amino acids. Between the trimmed V and J ends, which lost 1 base and 6 bases, there was a span of 15 bases. CDR1 and CDR2 (germline): SNHLY, FYNNEI. The CDR3 sequence: CASSEGRARVNGYTF. The DNA for the CDR3 is TGTGCCAGCAGTGAAGGCAGGGCCAGAGTAAATGGCTACACCTTC.